This section outlines one T cell receptor beta chain sequence together with its context. The sample is drawn from a study of blood T cell repertoires in COVID-19. Turning to the study itself: Both acute and convalescent COVID-19 samples were obtained from the United States, Italy and Spain. T cells, B-cell-depleted T cells, or PBMCs provided the cDNA or gDNA that served as material.

The CDR3 has 14 amino acids. Trimming removed 6 bases from V and 3 bases from J, with 14 bases in between. Germline-derived CDR1 and CDR2 are LNHDA and SQIVND (reference sequence). Authors' analysis steps: The assay estimated nucleated cells by amplifying reference gene primers. Clones were read by immunoSEQ multiplex PCR, and TCRdb kept only the in-frame ones, dropping some. Clonal size and the V and J genes are those of that table, whereas D and trimming came from the DNA. The profile covers about 210,000 clones, with about 91% appearing a single time and around 1.2% taken by the ten largest. The TCR was taken from a man aged 30-40 years with acute or convalescent COVID-19. The chain is built from TRBV19 and TRBJ1-2; D is possibly TRBD1 (5 bases). What was sequenced was peripheral blood. DNA of the CDR3: TGTGCCAGTAGCCCTCTACCGACAGACTATGGCTACACCTTC. Its translation is CASSPLPTDYGYTF.